This TCR beta chain was retrieved from a study of CD8 T cells in Susac syndrome. CD8+ and CD4+ T cells circulating in blood were sequenced for TCR beta. All included Susac syndrome patients satisfied recently defined diagnostic criteria for definite or probable disease. Reverse transcription used roughly 0.45 to 1 ug RNA and random hexamers. Using its own MiXCR run on the immunoSEQ multiplex PCR reads, TCRdb lists one record per CDR3 protein. Altogether about 24,000 distinct CDR3 sequences are present, around 93% being singletons, with the ten largest covering roughly 0.59%. This clonotype was counted once. V lost 2 bases and J 5 bases, leaving 14 bases between the germline ends. CDR3 length: 15 residues. Per the germline V gene, CDR1 is MNHEY and CDR2 is SMNVEV (reference sequence).

The TCR sequence derives from a human donor with Susac syndrome. The specimen sequenced was CD8+ T cells from PBMCs. The gene calls are TRBV27 and TRBJ2-3, with D possibly TRBD1 on 6 matching bases. The CDR3 spells CASSLIWGRGDTQYF. The CDR3 DNA follows: TGTGCCAGCAGTTTAATCTGGGGGCGAGGAGATACGCAGTATTTT.